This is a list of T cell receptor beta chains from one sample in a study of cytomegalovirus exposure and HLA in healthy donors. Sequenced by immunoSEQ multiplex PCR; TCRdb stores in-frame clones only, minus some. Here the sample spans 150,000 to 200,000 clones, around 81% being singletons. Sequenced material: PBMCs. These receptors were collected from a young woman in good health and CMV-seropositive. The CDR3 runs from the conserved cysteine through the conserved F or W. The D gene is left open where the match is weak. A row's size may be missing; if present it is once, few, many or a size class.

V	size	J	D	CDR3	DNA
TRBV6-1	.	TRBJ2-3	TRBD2	CASRQSWAGADTQYF	TGTGCCAGCAGACAATCATGGGCGGGGGCAGATACGCAGTATTTT
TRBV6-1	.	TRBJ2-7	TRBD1	CAALPLTGNEQYF	TGTGCCGCTTTACCTCTGACAGGGAACGAGCAGTACTTC
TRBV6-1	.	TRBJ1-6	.	CASSETPDRRGSPLHF	TGTGCCAGCAGTGAAACCCCCGACCGCCGGGGATCACCCCTCCACTTT
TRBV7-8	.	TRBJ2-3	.	CASSLPPGGTDTQYF	TGTGCCAGCAGCTTACCCCCGGGGGGCACAGATACGCAGTATTTT
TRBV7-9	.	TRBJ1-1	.	CASSLVGPEAFF	TGTGCCAGCAGCTTAGTTGGCCCGGAAGCTTTCTTT
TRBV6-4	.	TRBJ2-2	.	CASSEGREAGELFF	TGTGCCAGCAGTGAAGGCAGGGAGGCCGGGGAGCTGTTTTTT
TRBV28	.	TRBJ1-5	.	CASSLSLAGNQPQHF	TGTGCCAGCAGTTTGTCCTTGGCAGGTAATCAGCCCCAGCATTTT
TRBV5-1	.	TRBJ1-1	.	CASSSRGANTEAFF	TGCGCCAGCAGCTCGCGGGGCGCTAACACTGAAGCTTTCTTT
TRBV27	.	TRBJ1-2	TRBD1	CASSLGTAYGYTF	TGTGCCAGCAGTCTCGGGACAGCCTATGGCTACACCTTC
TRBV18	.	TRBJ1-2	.	CASSPPSVGYTF	TGTGCCAGCTCACCACCGTCGGTTGGCTACACCTTC
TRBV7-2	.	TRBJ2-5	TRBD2	CASSSPGLAGVKAQYF	TGTGCCAGCAGCTCGCCGGGACTAGCGGGGGTCAAGGCCCAGTACTTC
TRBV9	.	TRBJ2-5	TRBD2	CASSLGGGKETQYF	TGTGCCAGCAGCCTCGGGGGGGGAAAAGAGACCCAGTACTTC
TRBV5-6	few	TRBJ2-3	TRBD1	CASRVTGAPTDTQYF	TGTGCCAGCAGAGTGACAGGGGCCCCGACAGATACGCAGTATTTT
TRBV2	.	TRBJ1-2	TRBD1	CASTLTGFNYGYTF	TGTGCCAGCACTCTGACAGGGTTTAACTATGGCTACACCTTC
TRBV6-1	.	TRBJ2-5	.	CATLRETQYF	TGTGCCACCCTACGGGAGACCCAGTACTTC
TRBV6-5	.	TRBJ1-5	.	CASSYSRQQPQHF	TGTGCCAGCAGTTACTCGAGGCAGCAGCCCCAGCATTTT
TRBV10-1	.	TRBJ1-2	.	CASSVRYGYTF	TGCGCCAGCAGTGTCCGCTATGGCTACACCTTC
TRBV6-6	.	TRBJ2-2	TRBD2	CASSQGLAGNTGELFF	TGTGCCAGCAGTCAGGGACTAGCGGGGAACACCGGGGAGCTGTTTTTT
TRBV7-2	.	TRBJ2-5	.	CASSLVSSHQETQYF	TGTGCCAGCAGCTTAGTTAGCAGTCATCAAGAGACCCAGTACTTC
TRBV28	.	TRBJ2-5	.	CASQLRGSKYF	TGTGCCAGTCAGTTAAGGGGGTCCAAGTACTTC
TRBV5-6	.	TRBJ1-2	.	CASSLGITRSANYGYTF	TGTGCCAGCAGCTTGGGGATAACCCGGAGTGCTAACTATGGCTACACCTTC
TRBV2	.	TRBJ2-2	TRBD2	CASSEALSGGIGELFF	TGTGCCAGCAGTGAAGCGCTTAGCGGGGGTATCGGGGAGCTGTTTTTT
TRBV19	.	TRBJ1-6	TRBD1	CASSMGQGRYSPLHF	TGTGCCAGTAGTATGGGACAGGGGAGATATTCACCCCTCCACTTT
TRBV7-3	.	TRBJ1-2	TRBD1	CASSRLQGDGYTF	TGTGCCAGCAGCCGATTACAGGGGGATGGCTACACCTTC
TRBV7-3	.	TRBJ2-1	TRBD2	CASSLTQVSGGAFNEQFF	TGTGCCAGCAGCTTAACCCAAGTTAGCGGGGGGGCCTTCAATGAGCAGTTCTTC
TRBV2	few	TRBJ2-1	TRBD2	CASNLAGGGYNEQFF	TGTGCCAGCAACTTAGCGGGGGGGGGATACAATGAGCAGTTCTTC
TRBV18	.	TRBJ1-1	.	CASSPRAGNTEAFF	TGTGCCAGCTCACCACGTGCGGGGAACACTGAAGCTTTCTTT
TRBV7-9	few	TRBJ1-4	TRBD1	CASSLGQGREKLFF	TGTGCCAGCAGCTTAGGACAGGGGAGAGAAAAACTGTTTTTT
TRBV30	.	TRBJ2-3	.	CAWGTVADTQYF	TGTGCCTGGGGGACTGTCGCAGATACGCAGTATTTT
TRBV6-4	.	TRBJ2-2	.	CASSSEASITGELFF	TGTGCCAGCAGCAGTGAGGCTAGCATCACCGGGGAGCTGTTTTTT
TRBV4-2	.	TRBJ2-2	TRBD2	CASSQLLAGRSTGELFF	TGTGCCAGCAGCCAATTGCTAGCGGGGAGAAGCACCGGGGAGCTGTTTTTT
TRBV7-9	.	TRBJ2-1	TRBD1	CASRDRLNEQFF	TGTGCCAGCCGGGACAGGCTCAATGAGCAGTTCTTC
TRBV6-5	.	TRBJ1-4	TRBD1	CASSLRQGSGKLFF	TGTGCCAGCAGCCTTAGACAGGGTTCGGGAAAACTGTTTTTT
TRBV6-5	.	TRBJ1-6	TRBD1	CASRGGDRDNSPLHF	TGTGCCAGCAGGGGGGGGGACAGGGATAATTCACCCCTCCACTTT
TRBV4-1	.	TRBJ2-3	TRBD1	CASSQGTGDTQYF	TGCGCCAGCAGCCAGGGGACAGGAGATACGCAGTATTTT
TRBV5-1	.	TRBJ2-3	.	CASSPLASSTDTQYF	TGCGCCAGCAGCCCCCTAGCGAGTAGCACAGATACGCAGTATTTT
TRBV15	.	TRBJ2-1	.	CATSRDSGAPQFF	TGTGCCACCAGCAGAGATTCGGGAGCCCCCCAGTTCTTC
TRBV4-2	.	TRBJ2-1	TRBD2	CASSQVGTSGGLEQFF	TGTGCCAGCAGCCAAGTCGGGACTAGCGGGGGGTTAGAGCAGTTCTTC
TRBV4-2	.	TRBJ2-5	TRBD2	CASSQGGTRRETQYF	TGTGCCAGCAGCCAAGGGGGGACTAGGAGGGAGACCCAGTACTTC
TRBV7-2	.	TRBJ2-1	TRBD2	CASGTSGGPYNEQFF	TGTGCCAGCGGGACTAGCGGGGGGCCGTACAATGAGCAGTTCTTC
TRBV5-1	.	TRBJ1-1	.	CASSLDQHLGDGFF	TGCGCCAGCAGCTTGGACCAACACCTCGGAGATGGTTTCTTT
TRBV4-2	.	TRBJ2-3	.	CASSPTGADTQYF	TGTGCCAGCAGCCCAACGGGGGCAGATACGCAGTATTTT
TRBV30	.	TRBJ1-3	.	CAWKLGGNTIYF	TGTGCCTGGAAGCTTGGCGGGAACACCATATATTTT
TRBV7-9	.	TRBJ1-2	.	CASSSPESYGYTF	TGTGCCAGCAGCTCCCCGGAGAGCTATGGCTACACCTTC
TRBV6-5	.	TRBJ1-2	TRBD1	CASSLTELTTGTPF	TGTGCCAGCAGTCTAACTGAACTAACGACAGGGACACCGTTT
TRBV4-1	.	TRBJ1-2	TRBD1	CASSRPGDRGFYGYTF	TGCGCCAGCAGCCGCCCCGGAGACAGGGGGTTTTATGGCTACACCTTC
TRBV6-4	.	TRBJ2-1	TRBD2	CASSDSGGGANEQFF	TGTGCCAGCAGTGACTCCGGCGGGGGGGCAAATGAGCAGTTCTTC
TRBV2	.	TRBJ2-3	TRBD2	CASRGRLAGGLNTQYF	TGTGCCAGCAGGGGGAGACTAGCGGGGGGGCTAAATACGCAGTATTTT
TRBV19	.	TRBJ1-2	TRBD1	CASSLLQGALSYGYTF	TGTGCCAGTAGTCTCTTACAGGGGGCGCTTTCCTATGGCTACACCTTC
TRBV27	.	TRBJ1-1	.	CASSLSADTLMNTEAFF	TGTGCCAGCAGTTTATCGGCAGACACCCTCATGAACACTGAAGCTTTCTTT
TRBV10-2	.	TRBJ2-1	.	CASSHPGEQFF	TGCGCCAGCAGTCATCCGGGAGAGCAGTTCTTC
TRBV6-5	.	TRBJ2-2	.	CASSRDTNTGELFF	TGTGCCAGCAGTAGGGACACCAACACCGGGGAGCTGTTTTTT
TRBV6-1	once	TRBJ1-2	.	CASNGQAPYGYTF	TGTGCCAGCAATGGGCAGGCCCCTTATGGCTACACCTTC
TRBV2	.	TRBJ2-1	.	CASRQGSYNEQFF	TGTGCCAGCAGACAGGGCTCCTACAATGAGCAGTTCTTC
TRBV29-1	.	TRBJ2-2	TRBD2	CSWGTWSGGSGELFF	TGCAGTTGGGGGACGTGGAGCGGGGGGAGCGGGGAGCTGTTTTTT
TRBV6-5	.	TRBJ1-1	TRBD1	CASEATGGTEAFF	TGTGCCAGCGAGGCGACAGGGGGCACTGAAGCTTTCTTT
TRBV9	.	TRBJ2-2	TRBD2	CASSPKAGMAGELFF	TGTGCCAGCAGCCCAAAAGCGGGAATGGCCGGGGAGCTGTTTTTT
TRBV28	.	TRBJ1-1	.	CASSDRLEAFF	TGTGCCAGCAGTGACAGGCTTGAAGCTTTCTTT
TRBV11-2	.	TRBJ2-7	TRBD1	CASRAPGQGSYEQYF	TGTGCCAGCAGGGCCCCGGGACAGGGATCCTACGAGCAGTACTTC
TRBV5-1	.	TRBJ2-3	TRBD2	CATTSGGNSGDTQYF	TGCGCCACGACTAGCGGGGGGAACTCTGGAGATACGCAGTATTTT